Sequencing of this TCR beta chain was carried out in a study of cytomegalovirus exposure and HLA in healthy donors. The primer mix had 60 Vbeta and 13 Jbeta primers. Profiled with immunoSEQ multiplex PCR; TCRdb holds only in-frame clones, not every one. The sample comprises around 170,000 clones, 60% to 85% of which are singletons, and around 3.1% rests with the top ten. Trimming cost V 5 bases and J 5 bases; bases outside gene matches: 5. CDR3 length: 14 residues. CDR1 is SGHTA, CDR2 FQGNSA, per germline. Study-wide findings and caveats: Later analysis demonstrated an association between a missense DCLRE1C variant and TCR beta V- and J-gene trimming.

Of note for this clone: As yet, its antigen is unknown.

The receptor's source is a woman aged 50 to 60 in good health and CMV-seropositive. Sequenced: PBMCs. This chain joins TRBV7-2 and TRBJ2-3; 9 bases are a match to TRBD1. Here the CDR3 DNA reads TGTGCCAGCAGCCCTGACAGGGGGAGAGATACGCAGTATTTT. This codes for CASSPDRGRDTQYF.